The sequence of this T cell receptor (beta chain) was determined in a study of cytomegalovirus exposure and HLA in healthy donors. General study results and limits: There was a cluster of highly shared sequence variants that was likely a sequencing artifact.

Details on this clone: Its specificity is unknown.

The study ran its PCR with 60 Vbeta and 13 Jbeta primers. This table comes from immunoSEQ multiplex PCR, and its TCRdb copy is limited to in-frame clones, with some not included. The sample table includes roughly 120,000 clones. Participants comprised healthy donors of bone marrow. The J segment lost 5 bases and the V segment lost 1 base, leaving 2 bases of the junction unmatched. This CDR3 has 15 residues. Per germline, CDR1 SGDLS and CDR2 YYNGEE. This TCR was sampled from a man aged 40-49 years in good health and CMV-seronegative. Sequencing was carried out using PBMCs. This chain uses TRBV9 with TRBJ2-1; 11 nucleotides align to TRBD2. The CDR3 is CASSVLTSGNNEQFF. CDR3 coding DNA: TGTGCCAGCAGCGTATTGACTAGCGGGAACAATGAGCAGTTCTTC.